This T cell receptor beta chain was profiled in a study of T-cell memory formation after mild COVID-19. Across the study: For the most part, TCR clusters were specific to one donor. Broader study findings: Clones contracting day 15 to 85 were balanced CD4/CD8; later expanders leaned CD4+. Pre-infection memory harbored some responding clones, suggesting cross-reactive memory joined.

Germline V CDR1 and CDR2: SGHVS, FNYEAQ. The junction had 7 bases not matched to a gene; V was cut back by 7 bases and J by 4 bases. The CDR3 totals 15 residues. Concerning this clonotype itself: No antigen is known for it.

Amplification by 5'RACE using constant-segment primers produced TCR alpha and TCR beta cDNA libraries that carried sample barcodes and UMIs. TCRdb called the 5' RACE reads again in MiXCR, with one record for every CDR3 protein. The table records fewer than 500,000 distinct CDR3 sequences, 20% to 30% of them present only once. Sequencing used PBMCs or a T cell subset sorted from them (not recorded which). This TCR came from an adult woman who had mild COVID-19 (a few samples of this study predate the infection). Cell type and time point are not known. The chain uses TRBV7-6 and TRBJ2-1; TRBD2 aligns across 10 bases. DNA of the CDR3: TGTGCCAGCACCCGGAGCGGGGGGGCTTACAATGAGCAGTTCTTC. Translating gives CASTRSGGAYNEQFF.